This TCR beta chain emerged from a study of blood T cells in healthy people across ages. General study points: A roughly linear age-dependent decrease characterized TCR beta diversity per million T cells. Aged donors had fewer naive CD4+ cells and lower diversity than long-lived donors.

Looked up from germline, CDR1 is SQVTM and CDR2 is ANQGSEA. The V gene end was trimmed by 4 bases and the J gene end by 9 bases; junction bases not matched to a gene: 8. This CDR3 contains 14 residues. The sample holds a few counts of this clonotype. Its antigen is unknown. The authors ran a second PCR of about 6 to 11 cycles using a sample-barcoded 5' primer and a J-beta primer mix. Every sample returned 2.5 million or more CDR3-containing paired-end reads. One entry per CDR3 protein results from TCRdb running MiXCR on the 5' RACE reads. The sample contains around 400,000 distinct CDR3 sequences, roughly half of which appear only once.

The clonotype originates from a man in his fifties or sixties in good health. This chain connects TRBV29-1 to TRBJ2-1, with 11 bases aligning to TRBD2. Source material: blood. For the CDR3, the DNA is TGCAGCGTTGGGGTGACTAGCGGGAAAGGTGAGCAGTTCTTC. Translated, it gives CSVGVTSGKGEQFF.